This T cell receptor beta chain was captured in a study of blood T cells in healthy people across ages (dated by TCRdb to the mid-2010s). For the study in its entirety: In model experiments, roughly one uniquely barcoded TCR beta cDNA molecule per two T cells was captured by template switching. Age-related changes in TCR beta repertoire diversity were measured in the study by deep sequencing normalized with unique cDNA molecular identifiers. The donors were divided into four age groups: young (average about 15 years), middle-aged (approximately 39), aged (about 56) and long-lived (about 90). To avoid experimental bias, donors of different ages were distributed randomly across sequencing lanes. Two additional independent replicas of 1 million unique cDNA reads from the same blood draw were analyzed for two donors (one aged 18 to 30 and one aged 80 or older).

In regard to this clonotype: Its cognate antigen has yet to be identified. Base qualities were left out, and no much larger clone turns up one base away.

There are 14 amino acids in the CDR3, from cysteine to phenylalanine inclusive. The retained sequence is limited to the CDR3, 42 bases, with the frame set at the first base. The V end loses 6 bases and the J end loses 8 bases, and a stretch of 22 bases separates them. CDR1 and CDR2, per the germline V gene, are SQVTM and ANQGSEA. The donors were roughly 40 Caucasian individuals from Russia, aged roughly 6 to 100 years, who were systemically healthy. Each donor gave ten milliliters of peripheral blood, drawn into EDTA-treated Vacutainer tubes. Ficoll-Paque density-gradient centrifugation was used to isolate PBMCs, with at least 6.5 million per sample. Total RNA was extracted from PBMCs with Trizol reagent, with at least 5.5 micrograms obtained per sample. Naive CD45RAhigh/CD27high T cell percentages were measured by flow cytometry on a PBMC aliquot from every donor. On the study overall, not on this receptor specifically: Since profiling was done on bulk unsorted PBMCs, naive and antigen-experienced compartments could not be conclusively compared. Compared with the aged group, the long-lived group had more naive CD4+ T cells, fewer expanded clones and increased TCR diversity, suggesting age selection. As age increased, observed TCR beta diversity per million T cells dropped in a roughly linear way, and a significant reduction was already evident by age 40. A strong correlation was found between observed TCR beta diversity and the percentage of naive T cells measured by flow cytometry. Because the CMV infection status of the donors was unknown, age-related changes in expanded clonotypes may potentially have been confounded. Estimates of total diversity based on one million sequenced T cells were considered lower bounds and underestimates.

Libraries were constructed by 5' RACE. TCRdb lists the instrument as Illumina HiSeq 2500. A second roughly 6 to 12 cycle PCR used a sample-barcoded 5' primer and a J-beta primer mix. Each TCR beta cDNA molecule received a unique molecular identifier from a template-switch 5' adaptor carrying 12 random nucleotides. Each sample yielded at least 3 million CDR3-containing paired-end reads. The Mint cDNA synthesis kit, primed by a TRBC-specific oligonucleotide, was used to synthesize first-strand cDNA from all RNA. Following uracil-DNA glycosylase treatment, a first 18-cycle PCR with universal primers M1SS and BC2_uni_R was performed on all cDNA. Concerning the study's data processing: Each sample was normalized by randomly selecting 1 million high-quality reads, each carrying a distinct molecular identifier. Instead of being binned into consensus sequences, reads that shared molecular identifiers were thrown out. MiTCR, run with a Q25 quality threshold and the strictest error-elimination algorithm, handled CDR3 identification, clonotype clustering and error correction. A nonparametric unseen species model using Euler transformation provided a lower-bound estimate of total TCR beta diversity. The public reads were run again by TCRdb, first through fastp at Q25 and then through MiXCR, and only productive beta chains were kept. CDR3 protein duplicates are merged, each entry listing the most common genes and DNA. The V and J calls come from TCRdb's annotation, not from the publication. This sample holds 1.5 million to 2 million distinct CDR3 sequences; about 50% were observed only once. Jointly, the top ten make up roughly 2% of the sample.

Sequencing was done on a sample of blood. The rearrangement joined TRBV29-1 to TRBJ1-2; the D segment could be TRBD1, given 5 matching bases. This TCR was sampled from a woman between 40 and 50 years old in good health. For the CDR3, the sequence is CSVDRRDGLHGYTF. Here is the DNA: TGCAGCGTCGATCGACGGGACGGATTGCACGGCTACACCTTC.